This T cell receptor (beta chain) was captured in a study of blood T cell repertoires in COVID-19 (TCRdb year 2020). Describing the broader study: Samples from collaborators originated in the United States, Italy and Spain and spanned both the acute and convalescent phases of COVID-19. Where available, HLA class I and class II types were taken from metadata supplied by the sample provider and were not determined by assay-based typing. The repertoires were released in a freely available public database intended as a resource for research on the immune response to SARS-CoV-2. The material from the prospective study consisted of cDNA or gDNA derived from T cells, B-cell-depleted T cells, or PBMCs. A de-identified subject ID, COVID-19 status, age in years and sex were almost always included in the sample metadata. Subjects who had been exposed to COVID-19, were actively infected with it, or had recovered from it provided the deeply sampled blood TCRbeta repertoires that made up the dataset. The samples were drawn from two sources: the first 160 participants of the ongoing ImmuneRACE study, and 950 to 1,500 subjects contributed by 6 global collaborators.

The CDR3 runs 13 residues from the cysteine to the phenylalanine. Only the CDR3 part of the read is kept: 39 bases, read in frame from the first base. The germline V gene specifies WSHSY as CDR1 and SAAADI as CDR2. The junction shows trimming of 2 bases on V and 5 bases on J, plus 8 bases between the germline ends. Here is what the overall study found, with its caveats: The amount of clinical and demographic metadata varied by source and participant and was provided uncurated.

TCRbeta CDR3 regions were amplified from genomic DNA by means of the immunoSEQ Assay, a bias-controlled multiplex PCR. The paper's processing steps were these. The number of nucleated cells in each sample was estimated from the amplification of reference gene primers within the assay. To quantify the absolute abundance of each unique TCRbeta CDR3 rearrangement, sequence reads were collapsed and filtered. For each sample, productive Simpson clonality was calculated by taking the square root of Simpson's diversity index across productive rearrangements. Held by TCRdb, this immuneACCESS table contains in-frame sequences only and omits some clones. Under half of the omission traces to an unresolved V gene where checked; the cause of the rest is unknown. V and J calls and clone size come straight from that table; D and trimming were deduced from the DNA. Recorded for this sample are approximately 340,000 clones; about nine tenths of them occurred a single time. Of the sample, just over 9.5% falls within the top ten clones.

One collaborating source in Seattle enrolled patients while the patients were actively infected and followed the patients over time throughout the course of disease. Whole blood was collected in K2EDTA tubes by collaborating institutions according to the institutions' own protocols. For TCRbeta analysis, collaborators shipped samples in one of three forms: frozen whole blood, isolated PBMCs, or DNA extracted from either of those sample types. Notes on this clone: Its antigen has not been determined. It has no much larger one-base neighbor in the sample; base qualities were not kept.

The chain is encoded by TRBV10-2 joined to TRBJ2-3; a confident D gene designation cannot be given. Material: peripheral blood. The clonotype originates from a young man with COVID-19, enrolled during active disease. The CDR3 has the sequence CASSEGPGDTQYF. The sequenced DNA is TGCGCCAGCAGTGAGGGGCCCGGAGATACGCAGTATTTT.